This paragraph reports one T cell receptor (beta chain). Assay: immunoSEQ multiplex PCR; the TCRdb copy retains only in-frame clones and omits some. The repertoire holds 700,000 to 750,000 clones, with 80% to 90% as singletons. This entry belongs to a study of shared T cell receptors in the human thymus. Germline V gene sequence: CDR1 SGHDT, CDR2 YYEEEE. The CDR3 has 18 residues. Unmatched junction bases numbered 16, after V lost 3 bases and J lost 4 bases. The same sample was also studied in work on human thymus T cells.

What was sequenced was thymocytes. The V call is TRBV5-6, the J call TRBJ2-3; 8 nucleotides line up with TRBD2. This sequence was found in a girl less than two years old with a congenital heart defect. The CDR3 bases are TGTGCCAGCAGCTCCGGGGGAGGGCGGGGGGCCAGCCCAGATACGCAGTATTTT. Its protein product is CASSSGGGRGASPDTQYF.